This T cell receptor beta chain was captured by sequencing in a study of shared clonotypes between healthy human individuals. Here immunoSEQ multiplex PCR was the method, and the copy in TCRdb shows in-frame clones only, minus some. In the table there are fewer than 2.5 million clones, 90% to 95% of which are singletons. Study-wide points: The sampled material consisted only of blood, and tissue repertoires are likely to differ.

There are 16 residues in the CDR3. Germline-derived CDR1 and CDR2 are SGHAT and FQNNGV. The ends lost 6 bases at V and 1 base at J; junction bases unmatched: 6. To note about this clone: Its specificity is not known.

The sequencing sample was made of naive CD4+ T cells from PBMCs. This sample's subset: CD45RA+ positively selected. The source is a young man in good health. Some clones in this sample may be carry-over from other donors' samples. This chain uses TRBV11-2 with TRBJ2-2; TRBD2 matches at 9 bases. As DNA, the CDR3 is TGTGCCAGCAGTTCAGGACTAGCGAAGAACACCGGGGAGCTGTTTTTT. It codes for CASSSGLAKNTGELFF.